The 18 T cell receptor beta chains reported below all come from one sample, sequenced in a study of cytotoxic CD8 clonotypes in ibrutinib-treated CLL. Sequencing was performed with immunoSEQ multiplex PCR; in TCRdb, only in-frame clones are kept and a portion is missing. The profile shows approximately 22,000 clones, over 65% of them singletons. The sequences come from PBMCs, collected before ibrutinib treatment. The receptors here all came from a human donor with chronic lymphocytic leukemia.

The chain uses TRBV7-9 and TRBJ1-2; 8 bases line up with TRBD1. The germline CDR1 and CDR2 sequences are SEHNR and FQNEAQ (reference sequence). V lost 4 bases, J lost 4 bases, and 2 bases stayed unmatched. The CDR3 totals 13 residues. Here the CDR3 reads CASSSGQGYGYTF. As DNA, the CDR3 is TGTGCCAGCAGCTCCGGACAGGGCTATGGCTACACCTTC.

This chain connects TRBV30 to TRBJ1-4; D is unclear. V shed 4 bases and J shed 0 bases, with 6 bases lying between them. The CDR3 totals 13 residues. Per the germline V gene, CDR1 is GTSNPN and CDR2 is SVGIG (reference sequence). This CDR3 reads CAWNKATNEKLFF. In nucleotides, the CDR3 is TGTGCCTGGAACAAAGCAACTAATGAAAAACTGTTTTTT.

This clone came up a few times. The genes are TRBV27 and TRBJ2-7, with TRBD1 matching over 8 bases. Trimming took 6 bases from V and 2 from J; bases not matched to a gene: 9. The germline V gene encodes CDR1 MNHEY and CDR2 SMNVEV (reference sequence). The CDR3 covers 15 residues. The CDR3 loop reads CASSPKGTGTYEQYF. DNA for the CDR3: TGTGCCAGCAGCCCGAAAGGGACAGGCACCTACGAGCAGTACTTC.

J is TRBJ2-7 and V is TRBV4-1, with TRBD1 matching 9 bases. Trimming cost V 4 bases and J 5 bases; bases outside gene matches: 9. CDR3 length equals 15 residues. The germline V gene encodes CDR1 MGHRA and CDR2 YSYEKL. Here the CDR3 reads CASSPWTGVDNEQYF. The CDR3 DNA follows: TGCGCCAGCAGCCCCTGGACAGGGGTAGATAACGAGCAGTACTTC.

A single count supports this clone. V and J are TRBV5-4 and TRBJ1-1; D is perhaps TRBD1 (6 bases). The V end was cut by 4 bases, the J end by 1 base, with 14 bases between. The CDR3 has 15 amino acids. Germline V lookup: CDR1 SGHNT, CDR2 YYREEE (reference sequence). The chain's CDR3 is CASSPAQGTNTEAFF. CDR3 bases: TGTGCCAGCAGCCCTGCACAGGGTACGAACACTGAAGCTTTCTTT.

This clone was observed a few times. V usage is TRBV4-2 and J usage is TRBJ1-5; D ambiguous. CDR1 and CDR2 from the germline V gene are LGHNA and YNFKEQ. The CDR3 consists of 14 residues. V was pared by 4 bases and J by 2 bases, with 9 bases between. The CDR3 DNA follows: TGTGCCAGCAGCCGAGAGATGGGCAATCAGCCCCAGCATTTT. This translates into CASSREMGNQPQHF.

The chain links TRBV6-1 to TRBJ1-4; D call uncertain. V lost 7 bases and J lost 4, with 10 bases in between. Germline V gene sequence: CDR1 MNHNS, CDR2 SASEGT. This CDR3 region has 13 residues. The CDR3 loop is CASTEVLNEKLFF. As DNA, the CDR3 is TGTGCCAGCACGGAGGTACTTAATGAAAAACTGTTTTTT.

V and J are TRBV7-2 and TRBJ2-7, with D uncertain. CDR3 length: 11 residues. V was pared by 5 bases and J by 4 bases, with 6 bases between. Germline-derived CDR1 and CDR2 are SGHTA and FQGNSA. The CDR3 loop reads CASSDQYEQYF. DNA of the CDR3: TGTGCCAGCAGCGACCAGTACGAGCAGTACTTC.

Only a few counts were recorded for this clone. This rearrangement joins TRBV7-9 to TRBJ2-2; 11 bases are a match to TRBD1. Germline V gene lookup returns CDR1 SEHNR and CDR2 FQNEAQ (reference sequence). The CDR3 is made up of 16 amino acids. Unmatched junction bases numbered 7, after V lost 5 bases and J lost 5 bases. The CDR3 reads CASSPPGQGGTGELFF. Written as DNA, the CDR3 is TGTGCCAGCAGCCCGCCGGGACAGGGGGGAACCGGGGAGCTGTTTTTT.

The chain recombines TRBV5-4 with TRBJ2-2; 7 bases match TRBD2. The CDR3 runs 14 residues. Germline V lookup: CDR1 SGHNT, CDR2 YYREEE (reference sequence). Trimming removed 4 bases from V and 7 bases from J; junction bases left unmatched: 7. CDR3 coding DNA: TGTGCCAGCAGCAAAAGGACTAGTAGCGGGGAGCTGTTTTTT. Translation gives CASSKRTSSGELFF.

The CDR3 DNA is TGTGCCAGCAGCGTAGATCTCTGGGGTTCAGATACGCAGTATTTT. It is translated as CASSVDLWGSDTQYF. The J gene is TRBJ2-3, the V gene TRBV9; no clear D. The CDR3 runs 15 residues. V was pared by 0 bases and J by 4 bases, with 12 bases between. CDR1 and CDR2 (germline): SGDLS, YYNGEE. Drawing the rest from reference TRBV9 and TRBJ2-3, the complete variable domain is DSGVTQTPKHLITATGQRVTLRCSPRSGDLSVYWYQQSLDQGLQFLIQYYNGEERAKGNILERFSAQQFPDLHSELNLSSLELGDSALYFCASSVDLWGSDTQYFGPGTRLTVL.

The rearrangement uses TRBV19 and TRBJ2-6, with D unresolved. The germline V gene has CDR1 LNHDA and CDR2 SQIVND (reference sequence). This CDR3 spans 15 amino acids. Trimming stripped 3 bases from V and 0 bases from J, with 6 bases between. The CDR3 loop reads CASSMFFSGANVLTF. The CDR3 region has the DNA TGTGCCAGTAGTATGTTCTTCTCTGGGGCCAACGTCCTGACTTTC.

The chain is built from TRBV27 and TRBJ2-1; no definite D call. Between the trimmed V and J ends, which lost 6 bases and 5 bases, there was a span of 5 bases. This CDR3 is built from 11 residues. Germline CDR1 is MNHEY and CDR2 is SMNVEV (reference sequence). The chain's CDR3 is CASRQNNEQFF. In DNA form, the CDR3 reads TGTGCCAGCAGACAAAACAATGAGCAGTTCTTC.

The rearrangement joins TRBV11-2 to TRBJ2-1; the D gene is possibly TRBD2 (6 bases). The V end lost 8 bases, the J end lost 5 bases, and 13 bases lay between the germline ends. Germline CDR1 SGHAT, CDR2 FQNNGV. The CDR3 runs 13 residues. DNA for the CDR3: TGTGCCAGCGGTAGCGGCCCGAACAATGAGCAGTTCTTC. Translating it yields CASGSGPNNEQFF.

The chain links TRBV5-1 to TRBJ2-3, with D possibly TRBD2 on 6 matching bases. CDR1 and CDR2 from the germline V gene are SGHRS and YFSETQ. The CDR3 is 13 amino acids. V lost 2 bases, J lost 4 bases, and 8 bases lay in between. The CDR3 nucleotides are TGCGCCAGCAGCTTCTGGGAGGCAGATACGCAGTATTTT. Protein: CASSFWEADTQYF. The entire variable domain, with the rest obtained from reference TRBV5-1 and TRBJ2-3, is as follows: KAGVTQTPRYLIKTRGQQVTLSCSPISGHRSVSWYQQTPGQGLQFLFEYFSETQRNKGNFPGRFSGRQFSNSRSEMNVSTLELGDSALYLCASSFWEADTQYFGPGTRLTVL.

This chain joins TRBV6-5 and TRBJ2-7; perhaps TRBD2 as D (6 bases). With 6 bases removed from V and 0 bases from J, the gap between germline ends came to 12 bases. Germline V gene sequence: CDR1 MNHEY, CDR2 SVGAGI. The length of the CDR3 is 14 residues. CDR3 sequence reads: CASRRDFSSYEQYF. The CDR3 DNA is TGTGCCAGCAGGAGGGACTTCAGCTCCTACGAGCAGTACTTC.

The sample holds a few counts of this clone. The CDR3 DNA is TGTGCCAGCAGCTTAGTTTCTGGCGGAAACAATCAGCCCCAGCATTTT. Its protein is CASSLVSGGNNQPQHF. V usage is TRBV7-2 and J usage is TRBJ1-5; D is unclear. The germline CDR1 and CDR2 sequences are SGHTA and FQGNSA. Trimming cost V 1 base and J 3 bases, with 13 bases left between them. There are 16 residues in the CDR3.

This chain joins TRBV6-6 and TRBJ2-5; 8 bases are shared with TRBD1. V lost 5 bases and J lost 5; bases outside the gene matches: 4. CDR1 and CDR2 from the germline V gene are MNHNY and SVGAGI (reference sequence). The CDR3 sequence is 13 residues long. The CDR3 spells CASSRQGLETQYF. In nucleotides, the CDR3 is TGTGCCAGCAGTCGACAGGGGTTGGAGACCCAGTACTTC.